What follows are 18 T cell receptor beta chains derived from one specimen sequenced in a study of cytomegalovirus exposure and HLA in healthy donors. PCR used 60 Vbeta primers and 13 Jbeta primers. Some clones are missing from TCRdb's copy, which holds only in-frame ones; the method was immunoSEQ multiplex PCR. Of about 130,000 clones in the sample, about three quarters were seen once. Sequenced material: PBMCs. These receptors were obtained from a woman aged 55-75 years in good health and CMV-seropositive.

As for this clone: Other DNA sequences in this specimen translate into the identical CDR3. V gene TRBV6-1 combines with J gene TRBJ2-3; 10 bases fit TRBD2. CDR1 and CDR2 from the germline V gene are MNHNS and SASEGT. The J segment lost 1 base and the V segment lost 2 bases, leaving 6 bases of the junction unmatched. This CDR3 contains 17 residues. Written as DNA, the CDR3 is TGTGCCAGCAGTGAAAGTGGTCTAGCGGGGGGCACAGATACGCAGTATTTT. This codes for CASSESGLAGGTDTQYF.

The chain uses TRBV6-6 and TRBJ2-2; perhaps TRBD1 as D (5 bases). Germline CDR1 MNHNY, CDR2 SVGAGI (reference sequence). The CDR3 sequence is 14 residues long. The ends were cut back, 3 bases at V and 8 bases at J, with 13 bases in the middle. CDR3 DNA sequence: TGTGCCAGCAGTTATGCAGGGAAGTCTGGGGAGCTGTTTTTT. Translated, it gives CASSYAGKSGELFF.

This clone was observed a single time. The chain links TRBV2 to TRBJ2-1, with TRBD1 matching 10 bases. CDR3 length: 15 residues. Germline trimming cut 4 bases from V and 0 bases from J; bases unmatched to any gene: 0. Per germline, CDR1 SNHLY and CDR2 FYNNEI. CDR3 amino acids: CASSGDRGSYNEQFF. CDR3 DNA sequence: TGTGCCAGCAGTGGGGACAGGGGCTCCTACAATGAGCAGTTCTTC.

The chain uses TRBV6-5 and TRBJ1-3; tentatively, D is TRBD1 (6 bases). This CDR3 contains 15 residues. Between the trimmed V and J ends, which lost 2 bases and 0 bases, there was a span of 8 bases. Germline V gene sequence: CDR1 MNHEY, CDR2 SVGAGI. In DNA form, the CDR3 reads TGTGCCAGCAGTTACGGGGGCCTCTCTGGAAACACCATATATTTT. Residues: CASSYGGLSGNTIYF.

This chain uses TRBV15 with TRBJ2-3; tentative D call: TRBD2 (6 bases). The V gene's germline CDR1 is LNHNV and CDR2 YYDKDF (reference sequence). CDR3 size: 16 residues. The V end was cut by 0 bases, the J end by 6 bases, with 16 bases between. CDR3 loop: CATSRDQAGRSDTQYF. DNA for the CDR3: TGTGCCACCAGCAGAGATCAGGCAGGGAGGTCGGATACGCAGTATTTT.

This clone was seen a single time. The chain has TRBV29-1 and TRBJ1-1; possible D gene TRBD1, 5 bases. Per germline, CDR1 SQVTM and CDR2 ANQGSEA. The CDR3 loop spans 13 amino acids. V was cut by 8 bases and J by 0 bases, with 13 bases left in between. For the CDR3, the DNA is TGCAGCTTGACAGCTCCAATGAACACTGAAGCTTTCTTT. It encodes CSLTAPMNTEAFF.

In DNA form, the CDR3 reads TGTGCCAGCAGCTTGGGCGGGACAGGGGTTTTTAATGAGCAGTTCTTC. Residues: CASSLGGTGVFNEQFF. The genes are TRBV5-4 and TRBJ2-1; TRBD1 aligns across 10 bases. The germline V gene has CDR1 SGHNT and CDR2 YYREEE (reference sequence). The junction had 7 bases not matched to a gene; V was cut back by 0 bases and J by 7 bases. The CDR3 runs 16 residues.

CDR3 sequence: CAIRPSPGRQGRSYEQYF. Here the CDR3 DNA reads TGTGCCATCAGGCCATCCCCTGGGAGACAGGGCCGCTCCTACGAGCAGTACTTC. This chain links TRBV10-3 with TRBJ2-7; 7 bases match TRBD1. CDR3 size: 18 residues. The germline V gene encodes CDR1 ENHRY and CDR2 SYGVKD. With V trimmed by 6 bases and J by 0 bases, 17 bases remained unmatched.

The V call is TRBV5-6, the J call TRBJ1-4; TRBD1 might be the D (5 bases). V was pared by 0 bases and J by 10 bases, with 13 bases between. Germline loops: CDR1 SGHDT, CDR2 YYEEEE. The CDR3 totals 14 residues. The CDR3: CASSLGQGLGKLFF. The CDR3 DNA follows: TGTGCCAGCAGCTTGGGCCAGGGCTTAGGAAAACTGTTTTTT.

This chain uses TRBV5-6 with TRBJ1-2; D gene unclear. V was pared by 3 bases and J by 4 bases, with 10 bases between. This CDR3 spans 13 amino acids. Germline V gene sequence: CDR1 SGHDT, CDR2 YYEEEE. This chain's CDR3 is CASSSYNSYGYTF. The CDR3 region has the DNA TGTGCCAGCAGCTCGTACAACAGCTATGGCTACACCTTC.

The rearrangement uses TRBV10-1 and TRBJ2-1; 8 bases match TRBD2. CDR3 size: 14 residues. V gave up 2 bases and J gave up 7 bases; unmatched junction bases: 4. Germline CDR1 reads WNHNN; CDR2 reads SYGVQD (reference sequence). CDR3 sequence (DNA): TGCGCCAGCAGTGAGGGCGGGGGGATTAATGAGCAGTTCTTC. As protein: CASSEGGGINEQFF.

The chain links TRBV6-6 to TRBJ1-5, with D hard to call. The germline gives CDR1 MNHNY, CDR2 SVGAGI (reference sequence). The CDR3 is made up of 14 amino acids. Trimming left V 6 bases short and J 0 bases short, with 9 bases between. In nucleotides, the CDR3 is TGTGCCAGCAGGGAGGATTATAGCAATCAGCCCCAGCATTTT. It codes for CASREDYSNQPQHF.

The chain recombines TRBV19 with TRBJ1-1; D gene ambiguous. The V end was cut by 5 bases, the J end by 4 bases, with 11 bases between. The CDR3 sequence is 13 residues long. From germline, CDR1 is LNHDA and CDR2 SQIVND (reference sequence). The CDR3 region is CASSFAQITEAFF. The CDR3 DNA reads TGTGCCAGTAGTTTTGCGCAAATCACTGAAGCTTTCTTT.

This rearrangement joins TRBV6-1 to TRBJ1-2, with 8 bases identical to TRBD1. This CDR3 comprises 16 residues. The V gene end was trimmed by 3 bases and the J gene end by 1 base; junction bases not matched to a gene: 7. Germline-derived CDR1 and CDR2 are MNHNS and SASEGT. As DNA, the CDR3 is TGTGCCAGCAGTGACTTATTCGGACAGGGTAACTATGGCTACACCTTC. Translation: CASSDLFGQGNYGYTF.

The chain couples TRBV5-4 to TRBJ1-1; D unclear. The CDR3 is 13 residues long. V lost 0 bases and J lost 2, with 5 bases in between. CDR1 is SGHNT and CDR2 is YYREEE in the germline V gene (reference sequence). The CDR3 protein is CASSLARNTEAFF. DNA for the CDR3: TGTGCCAGCAGCTTGGCCCGTAACACTGAAGCTTTCTTT.

The chain has TRBV7-9 and TRBJ1-2; D remains unclear. The CDR3 covers 13 residues. The germline CDR1 and CDR2 sequences are SEHNR and FQNEAQ (reference sequence). Trimming removed 2 bases at V and 6 bases at J, with 10 bases between. The CDR3 region has the DNA TGTGCCAGCAGCTTAACCCCCGGGGATGGCTACACCTTC. Encoded protein: CASSLTPGDGYTF.

The chain has TRBV6-5 and TRBJ2-5; D gene uncertain. Germline V gives CDR1 MNHEY, CDR2 SVGAGI. The CDR3 covers 15 residues. V was trimmed by 0 bases and J by 1 base, leaving 9 bases between them. CDR3 nucleotides: TGTGCCAGCAGTTACTCGATCCGAGTCCAAGAGACCCAGTACTTC. Its translation: CASSYSIRVQETQYF.

The chain couples TRBV7-9 to TRBJ1-4; a weak D match, TRBD1 (6 bases). CDR1 is SEHNR and CDR2 is FQNEAQ in the germline V gene (reference sequence). The CDR3 runs 14 residues. V shed 5 bases and J shed 4 bases, with 11 bases lying between them. CDR3 sequence (DNA): TGTGCCAGCAGCCCGACAGGCGTTAATGAAAAACTGTTTTTT. This sequence encodes CASSPTGVNEKLFF.